This TCR beta chain originates from a study of cytomegalovirus exposure and HLA in healthy donors. Study outcomes and limitations: Testing in vitro showed three CMV-associated chains specific for CMV antigens. Some TCR beta chains (roughly 160 of them) were listed as cytomegalovirus-associated.

CDR3 size: 16 residues. Germline CDR1 reads SSHAT; CDR2 reads FNYEAQ (reference sequence). The junction had 1 base not matched to a gene; V was cut back by 3 bases and J by 1 base. As regards this clone: Its antigen is as yet unknown.

The table came from immunoSEQ multiplex PCR; TCRdb's copy has only in-frame clones and leaves some out. The table includes about 130,000 clones, roughly four fifths detected once. Source material: PBMCs. This sequence was found in a man aged 30 to 45 in good health and CMV-seropositive. The rearrangement links TRBV7-7 to TRBJ2-2; 11 bases map to TRBD2. This CDR3 is CASSFGLAGNTGELFF. In DNA form, the CDR3 reads TGTGCCAGCAGCTTTGGACTAGCGGGGAACACCGGGGAGCTGTTTTTT.